The T cell receptor (beta chain) described here comes from a study of shared clonotypes between healthy human individuals. Overall study: Per donor, three plates held CD4 naive cells, three held CD4 memory, two held CD8 naive and one held CD8 memory. General study findings and limits: It was anticipated that sequencing depth would influence how many clonotypes donors shared. Around 5.4% of naive CD4 clonotypes were common to four donors.

Details on this clone: Antigen: not known. The identical CDR3 is also encoded by other nucleotide sequences in the sample.

Positive CCR7 selection of CD45RO-negative cells yielded the naive CD8 cells, and terminally differentiated effector memory CD45RA+ cells were excluded. Method: immunoSEQ multiplex PCR; TCRdb's copy keeps in-frame clones and lacks some. Of about 650,000 clones in the sample, just under 97% are singletons; the top ten hold 0.11%. With V trimmed by 3 bases and J by 0 bases, 4 bases remained unmatched. The germline gives CDR1 LNHDA, CDR2 SQIVND (reference sequence). CDR3 length: 16 amino acids. The sequence derives from a woman under 40 in good health. Input material: naive CD8+ T cells sorted from blood. The chain is built from TRBV19 and TRBJ2-1; 8 bases match TRBD2. The CDR3 spells CASSISAGGSYNEQFF. DNA for the CDR3: TGTGCCAGTAGTATTTCGGCGGGGGGCTCCTACAATGAGCAGTTCTTC.